The next 12 T cell receptor beta chains were all read from a single sample in a study of blood T cells in healthy people across ages. A second about 7 to 12 cycle PCR used barcoded and J-beta primers. MiXCR was run by TCRdb on the 5' RACE reads, yielding one entry per CDR3 protein. The table includes about 1,000,000 distinct CDR3 sequences, around 43% detected once. Sequencing used blood. All receptors derive from a woman aged 60 to 75 in good health.

V is TRBV6-6 and J is TRBJ2-5; 7 bases fit TRBD1. Germline V gives CDR1 MNHNY, CDR2 SVGAGI (reference sequence). Unmatched junction bases numbered 14, after V lost 11 bases and J lost 2 bases. The CDR3 consists of 15 residues. CDR3 protein: CAGSGGWTAQETQYF. The CDR3 coding sequence is TGTGCCGGCTCAGGGGGATGGACAGCTCAAGAGACCCAGTACTTC.

This clonotype was counted a few times. The chain links TRBV14 to TRBJ2-3, with D hard to call. The V gene's germline CDR1 is SGHDN and CDR2 FVKESK. V shed 3 bases and J shed 4 bases, with 14 bases lying between them. This CDR3 has 15 amino acids. CDR3 loop: CASSQPSVASDTQYF. The CDR3 DNA reads TGTGCCAGCAGCCAGCCCAGTGTAGCCTCAGATACGCAGTATTTT.

The gene calls are TRBV20-1 and TRBJ2-1; 7 bases fit TRBD2. The trim removed 2 bases at V and 4 bases at J, leaving 8 bases unmatched. This CDR3 comprises 15 residues. The germline V gene encodes CDR1 DFQATT and CDR2 SNEGSKA (reference sequence). The CDR3 region has the DNA TGCAGTGCTAGAATTGCGGGGGAGATTTACAATGAGCAGTTCTTC. Protein product: CSARIAGEIYNEQFF.

The sample holds a few counts of this clonotype. This sequence joins TRBV12-3 or TRBV12-4 and TRBJ2-7; D is unresolved. The CDR3 has 9 amino acids. V lost 9 bases and J lost 3, with 3 bases in between. The CDR3, as DNA: TGTGCCAGAAACTACGAGCAGTACTTC. It translates to CARNYEQYF.

V gene TRBV5-1 combines with J gene TRBJ2-1; 12 bases line up with TRBD2. Germline CDR1 is SGHRS and CDR2 is YFSETQ. The CDR3 has 15 amino acids. Unmatched junction bases numbered 4, after V lost 1 base and J lost 8 bases. The CDR3 coding sequence is TGCGCCAGCAGCTTGTCGACTAGCGGGAGAGATGAGCAGTTCTTC. As protein: CASSLSTSGRDEQFF.

A few counts support this clonotype. The V gene is TRBV5-1, the J gene TRBJ2-1, with unresolved D. V lost 3 bases and J 2 bases, leaving 18 bases between the germline ends. The CDR3 totals 17 residues. CDR1 is SGHRS and CDR2 is YFSETQ in the germline V gene. The CDR3: CASSYPGPWTPYNEQFF. CDR3 nucleotide sequence: TGCGCCAGCAGCTACCCAGGCCCATGGACCCCCTACAATGAGCAGTTCTTC.

This clonotype was recorded a few times. The CDR3 DNA follows: TGTGCCAGCAGCCCAACCGACAAGGGCAATCAGCCCCAGCATTTT. It translates to CASSPTDKGNQPQHF. This chain uses TRBV6-1 with TRBJ1-5; unclear D gene. The CDR3 totals 15 residues. Germline V lookup: CDR1 MNHNS, CDR2 SASEGT. Trimming stripped 6 bases from V and 2 bases from J, with 14 bases between.

V is TRBV6-1 and J is TRBJ1-1; possible D gene TRBD1, 6 bases. Trimming took off 7 bases at V and 6 bases at J, with 21 bases between the two ends. CDR3 length: 15 amino acids. Germline assignment: CDR1 MNHNS and CDR2 SASEGT. CDR3 protein: CASIKDSTRRAEAFF. The CDR3 coding sequence is TGTGCCAGCATAAAGGACAGTACCAGAAGAGCTGAAGCTTTCTTT.

The V and J genes are TRBV5-1 and TRBJ2-7; 7 nucleotides agree with TRBD2. CDR3 length: 13 residues. Germline V CDR1 and CDR2: SGHRS, YFSETQ. Germline trimming cut 1 base from V and 5 bases from J; bases unmatched to any gene: 3. For the CDR3, the DNA is TGCGCCAGCAGCTTGTCGGGGAGGGACGAGCAGTACTTC. The encoded protein is CASSLSGRDEQYF.

This clonotype has just a few counts. The chain is built from TRBV25-1 and TRBJ1-2; no reliable D call. Looked up from germline, CDR1 is MGHDK and CDR2 is SYGVNS. The CDR3 contains 15 residues. V lost 2 bases and J 8 bases, leaving 18 bases between the germline ends. The CDR3 coding sequence is TGTGCCAGCAGTGAACCCTACGTTCAGGCCGGGGGCTACACCTTC. This encodes CASSEPYVQAGGYTF.

The rearrangement joins TRBV5-1 to TRBJ1-2, with D uncertain. V was clipped by 0 bases and J by 8 bases, with 11 bases between them. CDR1 SGHRS and CDR2 YFSETQ come from the germline V gene. The CDR3 loop spans 13 amino acids. CDR3 in amino acids: CASSLEADGGYTF. CDR3 bases: TGCGCCAGCAGCTTGGAAGCGGACGGGGGCTACACCTTC.

The chain is built from TRBV28 and TRBJ1-2; TRBD1 matches 8 bases. This CDR3 has 19 residues. V gave up 2 bases and J gave up 0 bases; unmatched junction bases: 14. The germline V gene encodes CDR1 MDHEN and CDR2 SYDVKM. The CDR3 loop reads CASSLLRGSQQGANYGYTF. CDR3 bases: TGTGCCAGCAGTTTACTAAGGGGTTCACAACAGGGGGCTAACTATGGCTACACCTTC.